The T cell receptor beta chain under discussion was sequenced for a study of blood T cell repertoires in COVID-19. The overall study: Donors in the United States, Italy and Spain gave samples during acute or convalescent COVID-19. T cells, B-cell-depleted T cells, or PBMCs provided the cDNA or gDNA that served as material.

Per germline, CDR1 SGHTA and CDR2 FQGNSA. The CDR3 spans 14 residues. Trimming pared 4 bases from V and 6 bases from J, leaving 16 bases between. Authors' processing steps: How many nucleated cells were present was estimated from reference gene primer amplification. Data came from immunoSEQ multiplex PCR; TCRdb stores just in-frame clones and leaves some out. That table gives V, J and clone size, and the DNA gave D and trimming. The table includes some 15,000 clones, about 80% detected once. The sample comprised peripheral blood. The rearrangement links TRBV7-2 to TRBJ2-7; weak D call: TRBD1 (6 bases). This TCR derives from an older man with active or convalescent COVID-19. The CDR3 sequence is CASSSLVVGAEQYF. The CDR3 DNA reads TGTGCCAGCAGCTCCTTAGTTGTGGGGGCCGAGCAGTACTTC.